This is a list of T cell receptor beta chains from one sample in a study of patients and donors after allogeneic stem cell transplantation. TCRdb fed the RT-PCR reads into MiXCR, producing one record per CDR3 protein. The repertoire has roughly 140,000 distinct CDR3 sequences, over 30% of them found once; the top ten carry 50%. Sequenced sample: blood, either unsorted or a sorted T cell fraction (not recorded which). These receptors all stem from a human donor who was either an allogeneic HSCT recipient or a stem cell or donor lymphocyte infusion donor (not recorded which). It is not recorded whose cells these are; they may come from a transplant donor. Each CDR3 is given with its conserved first and last residue. A D gene is named only where the DNA matches it firmly. Size is stated for part of the rows, as once, few or many counts, or as a class when the clone is expanded.

d_call clone_size j_call v_call cdr3_aa cdr3_nt
. . TRBJ1-6 TRBV27 CASSLIGWKNSPLHF TGTGCCAGCAGTTTGATCGGGTGGAAGAATTCACCCCTCCACTTT
. few TRBJ2-7 TRBV5-6 CASSLGTWDEQYF TGTGCCAGCAGCTTAGGGACTTGGGACGAGCAGTACTTC
. few TRBJ1-5 TRBV12-3/TRBV12-4 CASSQDTFSNQPQHF TGTGCCAGCAGTCAGGACACCTTTAGCAATCAGCCCCAGCATTTT
. many TRBJ1-4 TRBV27 CASSSGGTNEKLFF TGTGCCAGCAGTTCGGGTGGCACTAATGAAAAACTGTTTTTT
. . TRBJ2-7 TRBV12-3/TRBV12-4 CASSLAGEQYF TGTGCCAGCAGTTTAGCTGGGGAGCAGTACTTC
. . TRBJ2-7 TRBV12-3/TRBV12-4 CASSLGDIYEQYF TGTGCCAGCAGTCTAGGGGACATTTACGAGCAGTACTTC
. . TRBJ1-1 TRBV25-1 CASSDAGPGRAFF TGTGCCAGCAGTGATGCCGGCCCGGGTCGGGCTTTCTTT
. many TRBJ2-3 TRBV20-1 CSAAAQGSTDTQYF TGCAGTGCTGCCGCACAGGGAAGCACAGATACGCAGTATTTT
. . TRBJ1-3 TRBV29-1 CSVDLGNTIYF TGCAGCGTTGATCTGGGAAACACCATATATTTT
. . TRBJ2-3 TRBV27 CASSRPLADTQYF TGTGCCAGCAGCCGACCCTTAGCGGATACGCAGTATTTT
. few TRBJ1-1 TRBV9 CASSVVPGEGEAFF TGTGCCAGCAGCGTAGTACCCGGGGAAGGTGAAGCTTTCTTT
. few TRBJ1-6 TRBV28 CASSLGGSSSPLHF TGTGCCAGCAGTTTAGGCGGATCAAGCTCACCCCTCCACTTT
. . TRBJ1-6 TRBV18 CASPPRGYVNSPLHF TGTGCCAGCCCCCCGCGGGGGTACGTCAATTCACCCCTCCACTTT
TRBD2 . TRBJ2-1 TRBV7-2 CASSLPPRLAGGYEEFF TGTGCCAGCAGCTTACCACCACGACTAGCGGGGGGTTATGAGGAGTTCTTC
. . TRBJ2-6 TRBV12-3/TRBV12-4 CASSFPYRGSGANVLTF TGTGCCAGCAGTTTCCCTTATCGGGGCTCTGGGGCCAACGTCCTGACTTTC
. . TRBJ1-2 TRBV27 CASRTGHYGYTF TGTGCCAGCAGGACAGGCCATTATGGCTACACCTTC
. . TRBJ1-5 TRBV7-8 CASSLLDSYSNQPQHF TGTGCCAGCAGCTTACTCGACAGTTATAGCAATCAGCCCCAGCATTTT
. few TRBJ2-4 TRBV12-3/TRBV12-4 CASSFGPMAVFPEYF TGTGCCAGCAGTTTTGGACCCATGGCCGTCTTTCCGGAGTACTTC
. . TRBJ1-4 TRBV12-3/TRBV12-4 CASSFSSTNEKLFF TGTGCCAGCAGTTTTTCGTCAACTAATGAAAAACTGTTTTTT
TRBD1 . TRBJ2-7 TRBV28 CASSSNPGTGSYEQYF TGTGCCAGCAGTTCCAACCCCGGGACAGGGTCCTACGAGCAGTACTTC
TRBD1 . TRBJ2-7 TRBV27 CASSSGQLYEQYF TGTGCCAGCAGTTCGGGACAGCTTTACGAGCAGTACTTC
TRBD1 . TRBJ2-4 TRBV7-2 CASSPTGLAKNIQYF TGTGCCAGCAGCCCGACAGGGCTAGCCAAAAACATTCAGTACTTC
. . TRBJ2-2 TRBV6-5 CASRSGWNGELFF TGTGCCAGCAGGTCGGGGTGGAACGGGGAGCTGTTTTTT
TRBD2 few TRBJ2-7 TRBV12-3/TRBV12-4 CASRRLAGTYEQYF TGTGCCAGCAGACGACTAGCGGGCACCTACGAGCAGTACTTC
. . TRBJ1-4 TRBV12-3/TRBV12-4 CASSSGSDEKLFF TGTGCCAGCAGTTCGGGGAGCGATGAAAAACTGTTTTTT
TRBD1 . TRBJ1-6 TRBV5-4 CASSPHTGTANSPLHF TGTGCCAGCAGCCCACATACCGGGACAGCTAATTCACCCCTCCACTTT
TRBD1 . TRBJ1-4 TRBV4-2 CASRSQGGENEKLFF TGTGCCAGCAGAAGCCAGGGGGGCGAAAATGAAAAACTGTTTTTT
. . TRBJ1-2 TRBV4-3 CASSRFNSYGYTF TGCGCCAGCAGCCGGTTTAACAGCTATGGCTACACCTTC
. . TRBJ2-2 TRBV20-1 CSARDDGTGELFF TGCAGTGCTAGAGATGACGGCACCGGGGAGCTGTTTTTT
TRBD2 . TRBJ2-1 TRBV20-1 CSAPRLAGGPSNEQFF TGCAGTGCCCCGAGACTAGCGGGGGGGCCGAGCAATGAGCAGTTCTTC
. few TRBJ1-3 TRBV18 CASSPGYHLQDGNTIYF TGTGCCAGCTCCCCCGGCTACCACCTACAAGACGGAAACACCATATATTTT